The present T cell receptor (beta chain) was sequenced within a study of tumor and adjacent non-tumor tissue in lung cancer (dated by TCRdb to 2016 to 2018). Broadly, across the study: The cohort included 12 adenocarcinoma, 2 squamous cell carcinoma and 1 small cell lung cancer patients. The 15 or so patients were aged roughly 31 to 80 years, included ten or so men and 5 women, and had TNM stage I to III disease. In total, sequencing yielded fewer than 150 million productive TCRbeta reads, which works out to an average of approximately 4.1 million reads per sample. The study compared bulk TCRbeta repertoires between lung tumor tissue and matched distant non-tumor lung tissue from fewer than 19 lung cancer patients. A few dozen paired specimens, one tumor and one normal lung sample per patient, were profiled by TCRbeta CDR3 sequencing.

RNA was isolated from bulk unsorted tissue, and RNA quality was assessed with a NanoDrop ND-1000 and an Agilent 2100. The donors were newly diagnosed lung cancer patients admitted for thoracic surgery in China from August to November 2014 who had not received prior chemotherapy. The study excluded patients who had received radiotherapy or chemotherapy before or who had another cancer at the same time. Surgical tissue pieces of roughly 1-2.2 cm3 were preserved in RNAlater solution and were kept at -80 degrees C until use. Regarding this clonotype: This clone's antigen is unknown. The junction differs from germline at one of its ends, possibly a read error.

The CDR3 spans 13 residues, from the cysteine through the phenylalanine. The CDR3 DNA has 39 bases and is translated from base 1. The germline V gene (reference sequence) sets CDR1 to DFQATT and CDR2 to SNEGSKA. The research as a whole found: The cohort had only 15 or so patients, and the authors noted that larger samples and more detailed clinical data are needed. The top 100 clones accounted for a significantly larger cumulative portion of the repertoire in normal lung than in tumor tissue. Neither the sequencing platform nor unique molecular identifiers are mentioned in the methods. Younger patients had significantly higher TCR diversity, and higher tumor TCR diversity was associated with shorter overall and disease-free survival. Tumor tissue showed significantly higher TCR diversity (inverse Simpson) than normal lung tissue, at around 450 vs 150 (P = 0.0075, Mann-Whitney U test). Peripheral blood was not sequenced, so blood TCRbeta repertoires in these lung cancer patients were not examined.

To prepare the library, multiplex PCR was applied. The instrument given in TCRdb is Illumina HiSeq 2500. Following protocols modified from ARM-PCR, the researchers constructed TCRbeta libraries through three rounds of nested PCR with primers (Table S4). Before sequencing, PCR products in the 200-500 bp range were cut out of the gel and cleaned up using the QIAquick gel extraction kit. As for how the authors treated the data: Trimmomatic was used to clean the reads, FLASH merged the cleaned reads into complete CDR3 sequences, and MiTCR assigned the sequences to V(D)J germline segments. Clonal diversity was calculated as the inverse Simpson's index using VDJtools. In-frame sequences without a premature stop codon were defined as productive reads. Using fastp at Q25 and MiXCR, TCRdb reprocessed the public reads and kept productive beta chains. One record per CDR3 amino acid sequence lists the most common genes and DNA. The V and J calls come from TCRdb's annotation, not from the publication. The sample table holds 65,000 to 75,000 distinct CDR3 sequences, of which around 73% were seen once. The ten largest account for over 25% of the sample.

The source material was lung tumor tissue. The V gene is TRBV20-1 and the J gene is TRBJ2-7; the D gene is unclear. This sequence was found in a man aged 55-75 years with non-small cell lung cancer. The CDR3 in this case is CSASMWAYYEQYF. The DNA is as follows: TGCAGTGCTAGTATGTGGGCGTACTACGAACAGTACTTC.